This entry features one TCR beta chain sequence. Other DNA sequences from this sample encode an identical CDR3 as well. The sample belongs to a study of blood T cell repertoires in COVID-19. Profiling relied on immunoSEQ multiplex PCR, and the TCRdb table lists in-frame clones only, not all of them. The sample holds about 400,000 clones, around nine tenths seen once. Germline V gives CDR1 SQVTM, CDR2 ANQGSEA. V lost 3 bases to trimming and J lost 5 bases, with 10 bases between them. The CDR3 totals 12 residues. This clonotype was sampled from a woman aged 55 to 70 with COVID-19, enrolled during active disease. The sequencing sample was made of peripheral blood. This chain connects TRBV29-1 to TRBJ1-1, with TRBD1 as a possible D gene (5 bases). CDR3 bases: TGCAGCGTTGATCCGGGGGGGACTGAAGCTTTCTTT. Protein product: CSVDPGGTEAFF.